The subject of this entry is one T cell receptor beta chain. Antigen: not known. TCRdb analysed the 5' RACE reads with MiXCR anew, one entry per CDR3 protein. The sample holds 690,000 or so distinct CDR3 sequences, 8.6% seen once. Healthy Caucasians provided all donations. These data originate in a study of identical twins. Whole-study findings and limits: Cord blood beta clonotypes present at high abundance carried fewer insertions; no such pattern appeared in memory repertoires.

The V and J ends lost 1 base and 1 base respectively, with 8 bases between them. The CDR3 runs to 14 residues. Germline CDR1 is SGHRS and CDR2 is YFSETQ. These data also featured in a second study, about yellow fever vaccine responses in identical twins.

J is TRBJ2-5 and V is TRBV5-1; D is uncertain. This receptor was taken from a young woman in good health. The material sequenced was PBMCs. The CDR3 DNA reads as TGCGCCAGCAGCTTGACTACACCCCAAGAGACCCAGTACTTC. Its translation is CASSLTTPQETQYF.